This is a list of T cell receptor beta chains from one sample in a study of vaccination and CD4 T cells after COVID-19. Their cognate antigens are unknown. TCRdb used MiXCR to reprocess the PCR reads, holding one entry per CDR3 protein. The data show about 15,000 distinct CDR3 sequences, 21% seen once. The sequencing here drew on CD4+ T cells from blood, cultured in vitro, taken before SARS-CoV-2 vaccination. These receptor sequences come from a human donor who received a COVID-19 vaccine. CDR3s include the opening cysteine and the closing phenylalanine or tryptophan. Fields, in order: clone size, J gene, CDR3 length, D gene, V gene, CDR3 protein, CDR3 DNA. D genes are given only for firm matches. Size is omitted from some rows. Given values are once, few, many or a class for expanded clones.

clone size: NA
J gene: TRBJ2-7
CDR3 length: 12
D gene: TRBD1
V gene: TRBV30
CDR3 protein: CAWSQQGSEQYF
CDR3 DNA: TGTGCCTGGAGCCAACAGGGGTCCGAGCAGTACTTC

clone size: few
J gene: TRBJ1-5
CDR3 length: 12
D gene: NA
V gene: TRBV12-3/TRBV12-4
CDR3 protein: CASSFGNQPQHF
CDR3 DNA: TGTGCCAGCAGTTTCGGCAATCAGCCCCAGCATTTT

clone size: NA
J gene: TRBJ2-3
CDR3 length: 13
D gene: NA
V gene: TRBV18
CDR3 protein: CASSRSSTDTQYF
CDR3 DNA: TGTGCCAGCTCACGTTCTAGCACAGATACGCAGTATTTT

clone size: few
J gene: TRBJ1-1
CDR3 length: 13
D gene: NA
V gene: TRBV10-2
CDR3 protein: CASSEQGNTEAFF
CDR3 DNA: TGCGCCAGCAGTGAACAAGGGAACACTGAAGCTTTCTTT

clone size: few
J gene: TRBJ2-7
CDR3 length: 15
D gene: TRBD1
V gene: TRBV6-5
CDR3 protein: CASSSSGQGTHEQYF
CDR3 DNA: TGTGCCAGCAGTTCCTCGGGACAGGGGACCCACGAGCAGTACTTC

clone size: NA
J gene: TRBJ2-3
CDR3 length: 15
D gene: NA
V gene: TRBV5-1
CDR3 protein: CASSLVTTSTGTQYF
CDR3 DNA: TGCGCCAGCAGCTTGGTGACTACTAGCACAGGTACGCAGTATTTT

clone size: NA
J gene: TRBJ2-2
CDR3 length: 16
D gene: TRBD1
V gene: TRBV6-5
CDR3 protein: CASSYSQGAQGGELFF
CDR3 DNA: TGTGCCAGCAGTTACTCCCAGGGGGCGCAAGGCGGGGAGCTGTTTTTT

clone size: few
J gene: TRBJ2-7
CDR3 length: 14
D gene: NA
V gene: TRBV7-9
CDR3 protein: CASSLDQGAYEQYF
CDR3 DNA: TGTGCCAGCAGCTTAGATCAAGGGGCCTACGAGCAGTACTTC

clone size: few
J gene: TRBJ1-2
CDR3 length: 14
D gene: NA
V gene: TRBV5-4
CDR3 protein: CASSLESGDYGYTF
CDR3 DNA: TGTGCCAGCAGCTTGGAGTCGGGAGACTATGGCTACACCTTC

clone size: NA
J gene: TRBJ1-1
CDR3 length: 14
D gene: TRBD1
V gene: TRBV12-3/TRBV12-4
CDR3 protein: CASSITGGSAEAFF
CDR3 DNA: TGTGCCAGCAGTATCACAGGGGGGTCGGCTGAAGCTTTCTTT

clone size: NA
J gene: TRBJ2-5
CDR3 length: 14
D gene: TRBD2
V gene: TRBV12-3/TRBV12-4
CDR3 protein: CASLEAGVQETQYF
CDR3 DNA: TGTGCCAGCCTAGAAGCGGGGGTTCAAGAGACCCAGTACTTC

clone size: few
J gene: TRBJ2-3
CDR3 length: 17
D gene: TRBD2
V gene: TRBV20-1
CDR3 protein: CSAILVQSGGATDTQYF
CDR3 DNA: TGCAGTGCTATCCTCGTACAAAGCGGGGGGGCCACAGATACGCAGTATTTT

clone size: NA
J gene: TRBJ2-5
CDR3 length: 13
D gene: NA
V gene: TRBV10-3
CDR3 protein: CAIRDGGLETQYF
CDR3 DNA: TGTGCCATCAGAGACGGGGGGCTAGAGACCCAGTACTTC

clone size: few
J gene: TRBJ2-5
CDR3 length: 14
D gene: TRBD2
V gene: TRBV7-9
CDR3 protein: CASSPKTSRETQYF
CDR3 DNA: TGTGCCAGCAGCCCAAAGACTAGCAGAGAGACCCAGTACTTC

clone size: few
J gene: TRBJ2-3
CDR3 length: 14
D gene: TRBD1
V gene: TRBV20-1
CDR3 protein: CSADDREWTDTQYF
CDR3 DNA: TGCAGTGCTGACGACAGGGAGTGGACAGATACGCAGTATTTT

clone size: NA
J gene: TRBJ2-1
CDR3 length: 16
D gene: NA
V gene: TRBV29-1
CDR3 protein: CSVSSTRGRRYNEQFF
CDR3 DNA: TGCAGCGTTAGCTCTACGAGGGGTCGGCGGTACAATGAGCAGTTCTTC

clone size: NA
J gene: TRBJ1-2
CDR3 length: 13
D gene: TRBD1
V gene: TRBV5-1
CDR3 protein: CASSLRDRGGYTF
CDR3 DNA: TGCGCCAGCAGCCTCCGGGACAGGGGTGGCTACACCTTC

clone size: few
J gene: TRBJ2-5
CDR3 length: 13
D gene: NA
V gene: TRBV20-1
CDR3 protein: CSAIHSHQETQYF
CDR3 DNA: TGCAGTGCTATCCATTCGCATCAAGAGACCCAGTACTTC

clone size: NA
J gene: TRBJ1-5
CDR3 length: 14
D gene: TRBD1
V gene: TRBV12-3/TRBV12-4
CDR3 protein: CASSFGQGGQPQHF
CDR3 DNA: TGTGCCAGCAGCTTCGGACAGGGGGGTCAGCCCCAGCATTTT

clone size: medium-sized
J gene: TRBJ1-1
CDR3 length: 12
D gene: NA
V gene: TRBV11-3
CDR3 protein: CASSSTQGTAFF
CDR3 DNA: TGTGCCAGCAGCTCGACACAGGGAACGGCTTTCTTT

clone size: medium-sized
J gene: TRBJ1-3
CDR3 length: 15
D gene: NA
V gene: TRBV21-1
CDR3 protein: CASTSGDSSGNTIYF
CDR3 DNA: TGTGCCAGCACCTCTGGAGATAGCTCTGGAAACACCATATATTTT

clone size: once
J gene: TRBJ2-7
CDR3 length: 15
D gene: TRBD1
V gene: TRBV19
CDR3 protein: CASSIGTGTRYEQYF
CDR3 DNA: TGTGCCAGTAGTATCGGGACAGGTACTCGCTACGAGCAGTACTTC

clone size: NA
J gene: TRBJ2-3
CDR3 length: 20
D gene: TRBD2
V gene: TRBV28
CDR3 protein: CASSSLTYSGLAGDTDTQYF
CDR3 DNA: TGTGCCAGCAGTTCTTTAACCTATTCCGGACTAGCGGGAGACACAGATACGCAGTATTTT

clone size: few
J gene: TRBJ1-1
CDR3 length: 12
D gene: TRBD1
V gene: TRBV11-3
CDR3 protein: CASKRQGLEAFF
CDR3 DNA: TGTGCCAGTAAGAGACAGGGACTTGAAGCTTTCTTT

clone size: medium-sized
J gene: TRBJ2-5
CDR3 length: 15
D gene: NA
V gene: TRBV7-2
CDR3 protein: CASSWVRDGSETQYF
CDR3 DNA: TGTGCCAGCAGCTGGGTCCGGGACGGATCGGAGACCCAGTACTTC

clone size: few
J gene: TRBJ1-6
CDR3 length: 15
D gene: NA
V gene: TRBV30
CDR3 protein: CAWSGREDPFSPLHF
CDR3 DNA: TGTGCCTGGAGTGGGCGCGAGGATCCGTTTTCACCCCTCCACTTT

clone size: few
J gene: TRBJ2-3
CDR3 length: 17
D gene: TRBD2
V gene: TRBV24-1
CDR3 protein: CATSDVTFSGAADTQYF
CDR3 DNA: TGTGCCACCAGTGATGTCACCTTTAGCGGGGCCGCAGATACGCAGTATTTT

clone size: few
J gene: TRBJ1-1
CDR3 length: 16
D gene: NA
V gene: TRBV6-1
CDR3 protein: CASSLVPRAGAWRAFF
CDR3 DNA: TGTGCCAGCAGCCTCGTCCCCAGGGCTGGGGCTTGGCGGGCTTTCTTT

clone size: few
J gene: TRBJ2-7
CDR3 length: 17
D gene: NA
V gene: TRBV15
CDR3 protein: CATSVKLGDLEAYEQYF
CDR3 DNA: TGTGCCACCAGCGTCAAATTGGGCGATTTGGAAGCCTACGAGCAGTACTTC

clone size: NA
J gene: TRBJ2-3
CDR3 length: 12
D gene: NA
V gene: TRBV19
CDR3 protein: CASKGGTDTQYF
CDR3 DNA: TGTGCCAGTAAGGGTGGGACAGATACGCAGTATTTT

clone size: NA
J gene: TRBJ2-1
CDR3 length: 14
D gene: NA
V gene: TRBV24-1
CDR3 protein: CATSVGESYNEQFF
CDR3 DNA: TGTGCCACCAGTGTTGGGGAATCCTACAATGAGCAGTTCTTC

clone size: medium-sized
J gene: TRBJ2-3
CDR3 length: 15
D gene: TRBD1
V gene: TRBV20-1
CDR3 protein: CSAREDRVVGDTQYF
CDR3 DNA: TGCAGTGCTAGAGAAGACAGGGTAGTCGGGGATACGCAGTATTTT

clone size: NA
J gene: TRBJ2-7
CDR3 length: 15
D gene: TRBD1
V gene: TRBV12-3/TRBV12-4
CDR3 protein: CASSFGTGFGYEQYF
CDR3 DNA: TGTGCCAGCAGTTTCGGGACAGGGTTTGGCTACGAGCAGTACTTC

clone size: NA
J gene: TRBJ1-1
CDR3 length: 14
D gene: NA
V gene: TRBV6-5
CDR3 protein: CASSSGVWGTEAFF
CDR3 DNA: TGTGCCAGCAGTTCGGGGGTTTGGGGGACTGAAGCTTTCTTT

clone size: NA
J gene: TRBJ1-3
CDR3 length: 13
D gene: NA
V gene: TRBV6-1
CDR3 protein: CASSPSRGNTIYF
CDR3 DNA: TGTGCCAGCAGCCCCTCTAGGGGAAACACCATATATTTT

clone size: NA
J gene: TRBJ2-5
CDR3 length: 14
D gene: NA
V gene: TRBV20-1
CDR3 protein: CSARETLQGETQYF
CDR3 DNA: TGCAGTGCTAGAGAAACGTTACAGGGAGAGACCCAGTACTTC

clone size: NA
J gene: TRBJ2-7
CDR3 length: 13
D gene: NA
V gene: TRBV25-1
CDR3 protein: CASSEYASYEQYF
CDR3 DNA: TGTGCCAGCAGTGAATACGCTTCCTACGAGCAGTACTTC

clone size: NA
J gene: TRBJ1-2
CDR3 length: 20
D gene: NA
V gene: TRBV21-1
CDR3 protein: CASSIHSRDPNILGCYGYTF
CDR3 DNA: TGTGCCAGCAGCATTCATAGCAGGGACCCTAATATTTTAGGATGCTATGGCTACACCTTC

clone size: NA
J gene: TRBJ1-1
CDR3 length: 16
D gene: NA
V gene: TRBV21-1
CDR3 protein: CASSKHEEGGGTEAFF
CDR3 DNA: TGTGCCAGCAGCAAACATGAGGAGGGTGGGGGCACTGAAGCTTTCTTT

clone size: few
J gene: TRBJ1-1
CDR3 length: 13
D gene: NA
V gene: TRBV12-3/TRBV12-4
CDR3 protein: CASSLGVFTEAFF
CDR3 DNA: TGTGCCAGCAGCCTCGGGGTTTTTACTGAAGCTTTCTTT

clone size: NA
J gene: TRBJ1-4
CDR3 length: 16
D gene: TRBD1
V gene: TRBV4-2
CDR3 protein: CASSQDVGRGAEKLFF
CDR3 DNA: TGTGCCAGCAGCCAAGACGTGGGCAGGGGGGCTGAAAAACTGTTTTTT

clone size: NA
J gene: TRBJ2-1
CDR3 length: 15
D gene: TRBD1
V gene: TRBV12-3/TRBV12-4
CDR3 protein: CASSLFGDRGVEQFF
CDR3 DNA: TGTGCCAGCAGTTTATTCGGGGACAGGGGTGTTGAGCAGTTCTTC

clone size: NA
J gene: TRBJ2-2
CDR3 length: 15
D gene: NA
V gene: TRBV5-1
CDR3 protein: CASSWNDPNTGELFF
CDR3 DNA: TGCGCCAGCAGCTGGAACGATCCGAACACCGGGGAGCTGTTTTTT

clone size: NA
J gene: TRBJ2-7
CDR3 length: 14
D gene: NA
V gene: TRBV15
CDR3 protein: CATSSLGHPYEQYF
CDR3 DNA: TGTGCCACCAGCAGTTTAGGACACCCCTACGAGCAGTACTTC

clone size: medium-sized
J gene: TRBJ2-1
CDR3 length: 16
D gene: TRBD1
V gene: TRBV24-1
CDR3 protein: CATSDRGQGPYNEQFF
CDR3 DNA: TGTGCCACCAGTGACCGGGGACAGGGTCCCTACAATGAGCAGTTCTTC

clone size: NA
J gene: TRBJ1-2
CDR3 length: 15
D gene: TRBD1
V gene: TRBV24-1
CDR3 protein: CATSERGGAYYGYTF
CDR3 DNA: TGTGCCACCAGTGAGCGAGGGGGCGCTTACTATGGCTACACCTTC

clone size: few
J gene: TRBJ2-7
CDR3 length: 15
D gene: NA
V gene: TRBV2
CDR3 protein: CASSAGPGRLYEQYF
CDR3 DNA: TGTGCCAGCAGTGCGGGGCCGGGGAGGCTCTACGAGCAGTACTTC

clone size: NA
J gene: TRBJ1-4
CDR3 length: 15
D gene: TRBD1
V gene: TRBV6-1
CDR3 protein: CASTDRGSGNEKLFF
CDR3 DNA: TGTGCCAGCACTGACAGGGGTTCGGGTAATGAAAAACTGTTTTTT

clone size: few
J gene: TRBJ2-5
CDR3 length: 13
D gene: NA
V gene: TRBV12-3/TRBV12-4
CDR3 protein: CASRSSNGETQYF
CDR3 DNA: TGTGCCAGCAGATCTAGCAATGGCGAGACCCAGTACTTC